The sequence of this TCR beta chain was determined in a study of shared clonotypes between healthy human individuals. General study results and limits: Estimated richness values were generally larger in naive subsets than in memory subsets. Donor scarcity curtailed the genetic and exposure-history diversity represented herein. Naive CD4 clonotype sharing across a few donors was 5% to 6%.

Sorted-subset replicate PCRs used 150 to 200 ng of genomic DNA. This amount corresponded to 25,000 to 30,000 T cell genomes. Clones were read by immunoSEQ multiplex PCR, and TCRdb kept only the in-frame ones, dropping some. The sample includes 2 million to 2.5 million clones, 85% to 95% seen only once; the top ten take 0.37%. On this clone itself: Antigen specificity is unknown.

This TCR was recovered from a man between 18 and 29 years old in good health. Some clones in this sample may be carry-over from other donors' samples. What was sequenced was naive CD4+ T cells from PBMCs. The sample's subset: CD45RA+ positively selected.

For the CDR3, the DNA is TGTGCCAGCAGTTTAGGGAACAGGGTAAGCTCCTACGAGCAGTACTTC. Protein product: CASSLGNRVSSYEQYF. The chain recombines TRBV27 with TRBJ2-7; D might be TRBD1 (6 bases). The CDR3 runs 16 residues. V was pared by 2 bases and J by 0 bases, with 14 bases between. Germline V gives CDR1 MNHEY, CDR2 SMNVEV (reference sequence).